This is a list of T cell receptor beta chains from one sample in a study of early T cells in non-severe SARS-CoV-2 infection. TCRdb fed the 5' RACE reads into MiXCR, producing one record per CDR3 protein. The table records tens of thousands of distinct CDR3 sequences, more than 4% of them present only once. The sequenced sample was whole blood. All receptors come from an adult who was a healthcare worker with PCR-confirmed SARS-CoV-2 infection or an uninfected control (not recorded which). The CDR3 runs from the conserved cysteine through the conserved F or W. The D gene is left open where the match is weak. Rows may omit the clone size; those that give it use once, few, many or a size class.

>TRBJ2-3|TRBV20-1|few|TRBD2
TGCAGTGCTAGCCGGGAGCGGGAGAACACAGATACGCAGTATTTT
CSASRERENTDTQYF
>TRBJ1-1|TRBV3-1|many|-
TGTGCCAGCAGCCAAGGAATGGGGTCCACTGAAGCTTTCTTT
CASSQGMGSTEAFF
>TRBJ2-5|TRBV6-2/TRBV6-3|many|TRBD2
TGTGCCCTGGGGCGGGGGATAGAGACCCAGTACTTC
CALGRGIETQYF
>TRBJ2-7|TRBV7-2|many|-
TGTGCCAGCAGCCTTAATTGGGGTTTCGAGCAGTACTTC
CASSLNWGFEQYF
>TRBJ1-1|TRBV29-1|few|TRBD1
TGCAGCGTTGGACGACAGGGGAACACTGAAGCTTTCTTT
CSVGRQGNTEAFF
>TRBJ2-2|TRBV5-1|-|-
TGCGCCAGCAGCGCAGACCAGGGAGGAATTCGCACCGGGGAGCTGTTTTTT
CASSADQGGIRTGELFF
>TRBJ2-7|TRBV14|few|-
TGTGCCAGCAGCCAGGGGACCTACGAGCAGTACTTC
CASSQGTYEQYF
>TRBJ1-5|TRBV5-1|many|-
TGCGCCAGCAGCTTGGGGGATGTCGGGCAGCCCCAGCATTTT
CASSLGDVGQPQHF
>TRBJ2-1|TRBV6-5|-|-
TGTGCCAGCCTCACTCTTAGGAACAATGAGCAGTTCTTC
CASLTLRNNEQFF
>TRBJ2-5|TRBV6-5|many|-
TGTGCCAGCAGTCTCGATGGGGCCTCGAAACGGGAGACCCAGTACTTC
CASSLDGASKRETQYF
>TRBJ1-1|TRBV28|many|-
TGTGCCAGCAGTTTTATTTGGAATACTGAAGCTTTCTTT
CASSFIWNTEAFF
>TRBJ1-6|TRBV12-3/TRBV12-4|many|-
TGTGCCAGCAGTTTACGCGAGAGGACACCCCTCCACTTT
CASSLRERTPLHF
>TRBJ2-1|TRBV7-6|many|TRBD2
TGTGCCAGCAGCCCTCCCGGGCTAGCGGGGACTAACAATGAGCAGTTCTTC
CASSPPGLAGTNNEQFF
>TRBJ2-5|TRBV7-3|few|TRBD1
TGTGCCAGCAGCGCGTACGGGACAGGGGGCAGAGAGACCCAGTACTTC
CASSAYGTGGRETQYF
>TRBJ2-1|TRBV20-1|many|-
TGCAGTGCTAGCAACTTAGGTCGGTCAGAAATATACAATGAGCAGTTCTTC
CSASNLGRSEIYNEQFF
>TRBJ2-1|TRBV2|few|TRBD2
TGTGCCAGCGGGTCTAGCGGGAGCAATGAGCAGTTCTTC
CASGSSGSNEQFF
>TRBJ1-4|TRBV7-6|many|-
TGTGCCAGCAGCCCAACCTCCGGGTTTAATGAAAAACTGTTTTTT
CASSPTSGFNEKLFF
>TRBJ1-5|TRBV5-1|many|-
TGCGCCAGCAGCTACGGGGTTATGGGCAATCAGCCCCAGCATTTT
CASSYGVMGNQPQHF
>TRBJ2-1|TRBV7-9|-|TRBD2
TGTGCCAGCAGCTTCGCCACTAGCGGAACCTACAATGAGCAGTTCTTC
CASSFATSGTYNEQFF
>TRBJ2-3|TRBV5-1|many|-
TGCGCCAGCAGCCCCCTCCGCACAGATACGCAGTATTTT
CASSPLRTDTQYF
>TRBJ1-2|TRBV11-2|many|-
TGTGCCAGCAGCCGAGACGAGAACTATGGCTACACCTTC
CASSRDENYGYTF
>TRBJ2-7|TRBV10-2|-|TRBD2
TGCGCCAGCAGTGATGTGGCGGGAGTTATCAACGAGCAGTACTTC
CASSDVAGVINEQYF
>TRBJ2-7|TRBV20-1|few|-
TGCAGTCCATGGGACAAGAGGGGCTACGAGCAGTACTTC
CSPWDKRGYEQYF
>TRBJ2-1|TRBV20-1|many|-
TGCAGTGCTCGAGGACTACCATTCGGTGAGCAGTTCTTC
CSARGLPFGEQFF
>TRBJ2-1|TRBV7-3|few|-
TGTGCCAGCAGCCGAGAAATATCGGGCTACAATGAGCAGTTCTTC
CASSREISGYNEQFF
>TRBJ2-7|TRBV27|many|-
TGTGCCAGCAGTTTTCAAGGGAGCTCCTACGAGCAGTACTTC
CASSFQGSSYEQYF
>TRBJ2-7|TRBV6-5|many|-
TGTGCCAGCAGTTACGGTGGGGACTCCTACGAGCAGTACTTC
CASSYGGDSYEQYF
>TRBJ1-4|TRBV28|many|-
TGTGCCAGCAGAGCTGGATTTAATGAAAAACTGTTTTTT
CASRAGFNEKLFF
>TRBJ2-1|TRBV19|many|-
TGTGCCAGTAGACATTCACAGGGGAGGGGGAATGAGCAGTTCTTC
CASRHSQGRGNEQFF
>TRBJ2-3|TRBV20-1|many|TRBD2
TGCAGTGCCGAGTCTTACAAGCGGGAGTCTTCTAGCACAGATACGCAGTATTTT
CSAESYKRESSSTDTQYF
>TRBJ2-1|TRBV14|many|-
TGTGCCAGCAGCCCCGGGACTCACAATGAGCAGTTCTTC
CASSPGTHNEQFF
>TRBJ2-2|TRBV6-1|many|-
TGTGCCAGCATAGGGTTCAGGGGGAACACCGGGGAGCTGTTTTTT
CASIGFRGNTGELFF
>TRBJ1-1|TRBV6-2/TRBV6-3|many|-
TGTGCCAGCAGTCCCAGGGGACTTAACACTGAAGCTTTCTTT
CASSPRGLNTEAFF
>TRBJ1-4|TRBV7-6|many|-
TGTGCCAGCAGCCCAGGGAATGAAAAACTGTTTTTT
CASSPGNEKLFF
>TRBJ2-3|TRBV7-2|-|-
TGTGCCAGCAGAGGGACGGGATACACAGATACGCAGTATTTT
CASRGTGYTDTQYF
>TRBJ2-3|TRBV24-1|many|-
TGTGCCACCAGTGATTTCGGGCGGGGTCCCACAGATACGCAGTATTTT
CATSDFGRGPTDTQYF
>TRBJ2-1|TRBV28|many|-
TGTGCCAGCAGTACCGGGTCCAGCTCCTACAATGAGCAGTTCTTC
CASSTGSSSYNEQFF
>TRBJ2-1|TRBV6-1|many|TRBD2
TGTGCCAGCAGTGATTTTACTAGCGGGAGTCCCCAATATGAGCAGTTCTTC
CASSDFTSGSPQYEQFF
>TRBJ2-5|TRBV7-6|few|-
TGTGCCAGCAGCCCACTCCTTGGGACCCAGTACTTC
CASSPLLGTQYF
>TRBJ2-3|TRBV20-1|many|-
TGCAGTGCTAGGAGGGACACAGATACGCAGTATTTT
CSARRDTDTQYF
>TRBJ2-6|TRBV10-3|many|-
TGTGCCGCCCGGACAACCAACTCTGGGGCCAACGTCCTGACTTTC
CAARTTNSGANVLTF
>TRBJ1-6|TRBV3-1|many|-
TGTGCCAGCAGCCAAGATCGCACGGCGTCAAGGAGCTCCTATAATTCACCCCTCCACTTT
CASSQDRTASRSSYNSPLHF
>TRBJ2-7|TRBV27|-|-
TGTGCCAGCCAGGCAGGCTACGAGCAGTACTTC
CASQAGYEQYF
>TRBJ2-2|TRBV6-4|-|-
TGTGCCAGCAGCCAGGAACTAGTCGGGGAGCTGTTTTTT
CASSQELVGELFF
>TRBJ1-4|TRBV28|many|-
TGTGCCAGCAGTCCCCCCCCAGGTTATGAAAAACTGTTTTTT
CASSPPPGYEKLFF
>TRBJ2-7|TRBV10-1|many|-
TGCGCCAGCAGTAGAGGCAGATCCTACGAGCAGTACTTC
CASSRGRSYEQYF
>TRBJ2-3|TRBV11-2|-|TRBD2
TGTGCCAGCAGCCAGAGCGGGGGGAGCACAGATACGCAGTATTTT
CASSQSGGSTDTQYF
>TRBJ1-4|TRBV28|many|-
TGTGCCAGCAGCTTGACATCATCTAATGAAAAACTGTTTTTT
CASSLTSSNEKLFF
>TRBJ2-2|TRBV5-1|many|-
TGCGCCAGCAGCTCTACCGGTACCAACACCGGGGAGCTGTTTTTT
CASSSTGTNTGELFF
>TRBJ2-7|TRBV18|-|-
TGTGCCAGCTCACCCAGGGACAAATTACGCTCATACGAGCAGTACTTC
CASSPRDKLRSYEQYF